These 24 T cell receptor beta chains came from one sample sequenced in a study of blood T cell repertoires in COVID-19. Repertoires were generated with immunoSEQ multiplex PCR, while TCRdb's copy carries only in-frame clones and drops some. The sample contains roughly 400,000 clones, around 87% of which appear only once. The source material was peripheral blood. The receptors derive from a woman in her sixties or seventies with COVID-19, enrolled during active disease.

V is TRBV5-1 and J is TRBJ2-5; 11 nucleotides line up with TRBD2. The CDR3 runs to 16 residues. The V gene's germline CDR1 is SGHRS and CDR2 YFSETQ. The J segment lost 7 bases and the V segment lost 0 bases, leaving 8 bases of the junction unmatched. CDR3 bases: TGCGCCAGCAGCTTGGCCGGGACTAGCGGCTTTGCGACCCAGTACTTC. Protein product: CASSLAGTSGFATQYF.

The CDR3 coding sequence is TGTGCCAGCAGTTTACCGGCTCGACAGGGGAATGAAAAACTGTTTTTT. Its protein is CASSLPARQGNEKLFF. This chain connects TRBV28 to TRBJ1-4, with 8 positions matching TRBD1. This CDR3 is built from 16 residues. V trimming: 2 bases; J trimming: 5 bases; junction bases outside the gene matches: 7. Per the germline V gene, CDR1 is MDHEN and CDR2 is SYDVKM.

The rearrangement joins TRBV5-1 to TRBJ2-2; D may be TRBD1 (6 bases). The CDR3 sequence is 17 residues long. The V gene lost 0 bases and the J gene lost 0 bases, with 12 bases spanning the gap. Germline V lookup: CDR1 SGHRS, CDR2 YFSETQ. The CDR3 DNA follows: TGCGCCAGCAGCTTGGCCCCAGGGGCCCCGAACACCGGGGAGCTGTTTTTT. This codes for CASSLAPGAPNTGELFF.

The chain links TRBV5-1 to TRBJ1-6, with unresolved D. Germline values: CDR1 SGHRS, CDR2 YFSETQ. This CDR3 region has 13 residues. The V end was cut by 0 bases, the J end by 8 bases, with 6 bases between. The CDR3 DNA sequence: TGCGCCAGCAGCTTGGGAGACTATTCACCCCTCCACTTT. This sequence encodes CASSLGDYSPLHF.

Here the CDR3 reads CASSYSGVEKLFF. CDR3 nucleotides: TGTGCCAGCAGTTACAGCGGGGTTGAAAAACTGTTTTTT. This chain connects TRBV6-5 to TRBJ1-4; the D is unclear. CDR1 is MNHEY and CDR2 is SVGAGI in the germline V gene. V shed 2 bases and J shed 7 bases, with 8 bases lying between them. The CDR3 spans 13 residues.

The rearrangement joins TRBV14 to TRBJ1-2; the match to TRBD1 covers 8 bases. Germline V lookup: CDR1 SGHDN, CDR2 FVKESK. Losses at the gene ends were 4 bases for V and 8 bases for J; bases not matched to a gene: 6. The CDR3 is 13 amino acids. The DNA for the CDR3 is TGTGCCAGCAGCCGAGGACAGGGAGCGGGCTACACCTTC. This codes for CASSRGQGAGYTF.

The genes are TRBV7-9 and TRBJ1-2; 8 positions match TRBD1. The CDR3 is 18 amino acids. The germline V gene has CDR1 SEHNR and CDR2 FQNEAQ (reference sequence). Trimming at V came to 7 bases and at J to 8 bases, leaving 24 bases not matched to a gene. The CDR3 DNA reads as TGTGCCAGCACACGAACAAGGCAGGGGGCCTCCGGCTATGGGGGCTACACCTTC. Amino acid sequence: CASTRTRQGASGYGGYTF. The full variable domain, with the rest looked up from reference TRBV7-9 and TRBJ1-2, is DTGVSQNPRHKITKRGQNVTFRCDPISEHNRLYWYRQTLGQGPEFLTYFQNEAQLEKSRLLSDRFSAERPKGSFSTLEIQRTEQGDSAMYLCASTRTRQGASGYGGYTFGSGTRLTVV.

The chain carries TRBV7-8 and TRBJ2-2; a weak D match, TRBD2 (6 bases). The CDR3 has 12 amino acids. The germline V and J ends were trimmed by 5 bases and 6 bases, with 7 bases remaining between them. Germline loops: CDR1 SGHVS, CDR2 FQNEAQ. The CDR3 sequence: CASSRRAGELFF. Here the CDR3 DNA reads TGTGCCAGCAGCCGGAGGGCCGGGGAGCTGTTTTTT.

V is TRBV19 and J is TRBJ1-2, with a weak D call TRBD1 (5 bases). Trimming left V 7 bases short and J 3 bases short, with 15 bases between. Germline V CDR1 and CDR2: LNHDA, SQIVND (reference sequence). The CDR3 has 14 residues. CDR3 region: CASITTASHYGYTF. CDR3 nucleotides: TGTGCCAGTATCACGACAGCTAGTCACTATGGCTACACCTTC. Full variable domain (outside the CDR3, taken from reference TRBV19 and TRBJ1-2): DGGITQSPKYLFRKEGQNVTLSCEQNLNHDAMYWYRQDPGQGLRLIYYSQIVNDFQKGDIAEGYSVSREKKESFPLTVTSAQKNPTAFYLCASITTASHYGYTFGSGTRLTVV.

The chain has TRBV2 and TRBJ2-6; 10 bases match TRBD1. Germline V lookup: CDR1 SNHLY, CDR2 FYNNEI. V lost 4 bases, J lost 0 bases, and 3 bases stayed unmatched. The CDR3 loop spans 17 amino acids. CDR3 sequence reads: CASSAGTGASGANVLTF. The CDR3 DNA follows: TGTGCCAGCAGTGCCGGGACAGGGGCCTCTGGGGCCAACGTCCTGACTTTC.

The rearrangement links TRBV7-8 to TRBJ2-3, with D possibly TRBD2 on 6 matching bases. Trimming removed 4 bases at V and 2 bases at J, with 16 bases between. The CDR3 loop spans 16 amino acids. The germline gives CDR1 SGHVS, CDR2 FQNEAQ. Here the CDR3 reads CASSSGRAEPTDTQYF. CDR3 DNA: TGTGCCAGCAGCTCCGGGAGAGCGGAGCCCACAGATACGCAGTATTTT.

This clone was found a few times. The CDR3 spells CATSRDPPGGGEKLFF. The CDR3 nucleotides read TGTGCCACCAGCAGAGATCCCCCGGGGGGCGGCGAAAAACTGTTTTTT. The chain has TRBV15 and TRBJ1-4; perhaps TRBD1 as D (6 bases). CDR3 length equals 16 residues. Trimming shortened V by 0 bases and J by 8 bases, and 16 bases separated the two germline ends. Germline CDR1 is LNHNV and CDR2 is YYDKDF (reference sequence). Complete variable domain (other parts from reference TRBV15 and TRBJ1-4): DAMVIQNPRYQVTQFGKPVTLSCSQTLNHNVMYWYQQKSSQAPKLLFHYYDKDFNNEADTPDNFQSRRPNTSFCFLDIRSPGLGDTAMYLCATSRDPPGGGEKLFFGSGTQLSVL.

The chain combines TRBV30 with TRBJ1-2; 7 bases map to TRBD1. The CDR3 spans 13 residues. The V gene's germline CDR1 is GTSNPN and CDR2 SVGIG (reference sequence). V was pared by 1 base and J by 2 bases, with 1 base of the junction left unmatched. In nucleotides, the CDR3 is TGTGCCTGGAGTGGGACAGGCAACTATGGCTACACCTTC. Its translation: CAWSGTGNYGYTF.

The CDR3 nucleotides read TGTGCCAGCAGTTTAGCCAGAACCTACGAGCAGTACTTC. This translates into CASSLARTYEQYF. The V gene is TRBV28, the J gene TRBJ2-7; D is unresolved. Per the germline V gene, CDR1 is MDHEN and CDR2 is SYDVKM. V was clipped by 2 bases and J by 2 bases, with 7 bases between them. The CDR3 has 13 amino acids.

This clone was detected once. The genes are TRBV11-2 and TRBJ2-7; 9 bases match TRBD2. The germline V gene has CDR1 SGHAT and CDR2 FQNNGV. The CDR3 totals 14 residues. The V gene end was trimmed by 1 base and the J gene end by 7 bases; junction bases not matched to a gene: 5. The chain's CDR3 is CASSLVGGGGEQYF. CDR3 DNA sequence: TGTGCCAGCAGCTTAGTAGGCGGGGGGGGTGAGCAGTACTTC.

The chain carries TRBV14 and TRBJ2-7; 9 positions agree with TRBD1. Germline V gene data show CDR1 as SGHDN and CDR2 as FVKESK. The CDR3 runs 15 residues. The V and J ends lost 4 bases and 0 bases, in that order; junction bases with no gene match: 4. Written as DNA, the CDR3 is TGTGCCAGCAGCCGGGACAGGGCTAGCTCCTACGAGCAGTACTTC. It is translated as CASSRDRASSYEQYF.

The V call is TRBV20-1, the J call TRBJ2-3; D is undetermined. The ends were cut back, 3 bases at V and 0 bases at J, with 13 bases in the middle. Germline V CDR1 and CDR2: DFQATT, SNEGSKA (reference sequence). The CDR3 is 15 amino acids. CDR3 protein: CSASGAYTSTDTQYF. CDR3 nucleotides: TGCAGTGCTAGTGGAGCGTACACTAGCACAGATACGCAGTATTTT.

The CDR3 here is CASSLNWGGTEAFF. CDR3 DNA sequence: TGTGCCAGCAGCTTGAACTGGGGCGGCACTGAAGCTTTCTTT. The chain joins TRBV5-4 to TRBJ1-1; D is perhaps TRBD1 (5 bases). The CDR3 covers 14 residues. Between the trimmed V and J ends, which lost 1 base and 4 bases, there was a span of 11 bases. Germline assignment: CDR1 SGHNT and CDR2 YYREEE (reference sequence).

V is TRBV6-1 and J is TRBJ1-5, with D uncertain. With 5 bases removed from V and 9 bases from J, the gap between germline ends came to 11 bases. This CDR3 is 12 amino acids long. Germline V gene sequence: CDR1 MNHNS, CDR2 SASEGT. The CDR3 region has the DNA TGTGCCAGCAGTCCCGCGAGTGGGCCCCAGCATTTT. Protein sequence: CASSPASGPQHF.

The chain joins TRBV5-1 to TRBJ2-1, with D hard to call. Germline CDR1 is SGHRS and CDR2 is YFSETQ. Trimming stripped 4 bases from V and 0 bases from J, with 14 bases between. This CDR3 contains 16 residues. The CDR3 loop reads CASSITGVSSYNEQFF. As DNA, the CDR3 is TGCGCCAGCAGCATCACTGGAGTGAGCTCCTACAATGAGCAGTTCTTC. The variable domain in full, completed from reference TRBV5-1 and TRBJ2-1, reads KAGVTQTPRYLIKTRGQQVTLSCSPISGHRSVSWYQQTPGQGLQFLFEYFSETQRNKGNFPGRFSGRQFSNSRSEMNVSTLELGDSALYLCASSITGVSSYNEQFFGPGTRLTVL.

This chain connects TRBV29-1 to TRBJ1-3; 10 nucleotides agree with TRBD1. This CDR3 contains 13 residues. Looked up from germline, CDR1 is SQVTM and CDR2 is ANQGSEA. J was trimmed by 3 bases and V by 6 bases; bases with no gene match: 2. The CDR3: CSVRTGGGNTIYF. The CDR3 coding sequence is TGCAGCGTCCGGACAGGGGGTGGAAACACCATATATTTT. Supplemented by reference TRBV29-1 and TRBJ1-3, the full variable domain reads SAVISQKPSRDICQRGTSLTIQCQVDSQVTMMFWYRQQPGQSLTLIATANQGSEATYESGFVIDKFPISRPNLTFSTLTVSNMSPEDSSIYLCSVRTGGGNTIYFGEGSWLTVV.

This chain connects TRBV14 to TRBJ1-3, with D unresolved. This CDR3 is built from 17 residues. In germline, CDR1 is SGHDN, CDR2 FVKESK. Trimming left V 4 bases short and J 0 bases short, with 16 bases between. The CDR3 loop is CASSLLSGIPSGNTIYF. The CDR3 coding sequence is TGTGCCAGCAGCCTTCTATCCGGGATCCCCTCTGGAAACACCATATATTTT. Full variable domain (missing parts from reference TRBV14 and TRBJ1-3): EAGVTQFPSHSVIEKGQTVTLRCDPISGHDNLYWYRRVMGKEIKFLLHFVKESKQDESGMPNNRFLAERTGGTYSTLKVQPAELEDSGVYFCASSLLSGIPSGNTIYFGEGSWLTVV.

The chain combines TRBV6-5 with TRBJ2-7, with D unresolved. V dropped 6 bases and J dropped 1 base, with 13 bases sitting between them. The CDR3 is 14 amino acids. Looked up from germline, CDR1 is MNHEY and CDR2 is SVGAGI. The DNA for the CDR3 is TGTGCCAGCAGCCCCTCGACTGGATCCTACGAGCAGTACTTC. Protein: CASSPSTGSYEQYF.

The CDR3 loop reads CASNQGGYNEQFF. The CDR3 region has the DNA TGTGCCAGCAATCAGGGTGGCTACAATGAGCAGTTCTTC. V usage is TRBV27 and J usage is TRBJ2-1, with TRBD1 as a possible D gene (5 bases). Germline loops: CDR1 MNHEY, CDR2 SMNVEV (reference sequence). V was shortened by 7 bases and J by 3 bases, with 10 bases between the two germline ends. The CDR3 has 13 residues.